A single sample gave rise to the 27 T cell receptor beta chains below, sequenced in a study of T-cell memory formation after mild COVID-19. TCRdb re-analysed the 5' RACE reads in MiXCR, keeping a single row per CDR3 protein. The sample shows about 400,000 distinct CDR3 sequences, roughly 18% of them seen only once. Material for sequencing was PBMCs or a T cell subset sorted from them (not recorded which). These receptors all stem from a young man who had mild COVID-19 (a few samples of this study predate the infection). Cell type and time point are not known.

This chain joins TRBV6-4 and TRBJ1-2; TRBD1 aligns across 8 bases. The CDR3 length is 12 residues. Losses at the gene ends were 6 bases for V and 6 bases for J; bases not matched to a gene: 3. Germline-derived CDR1 and CDR2 are MRHNA and SNTAGT. The CDR3 sequence is CASRGQGHGYTF. DNA for the CDR3: TGTGCCAGCAGAGGACAGGGCCATGGCTACACCTTC.

This clonotype was counted only a few times. This chain joins TRBV21-1 and TRBJ2-5. TRBV21-1 is assigned pseudogene status. The CDR3 totals 12 residues. CDR3 sequence reads: CASVTYQETQYF. The DNA of the CDR3 is TGTGCCAGCGTAACGTACCAAGAGACCCAGTACTTC.

This clonotype appeared a few times. The gene calls are TRBV14 and TRBJ2-5; 8 bases match TRBD1. The CDR3 length is 14 residues. In germline, CDR1 is SGHDN, CDR2 FVKESK. J lost 5 bases, V lost 4 bases, and 6 bases had no gene match. The CDR3 spells CASSLTGVRETQYF. The CDR3 nucleotides are TGTGCCAGCAGCCTGACAGGGGTCCGCGAGACCCAGTACTTC.

This clonotype was observed many times. The rearrangement uses TRBV7-3 and TRBJ2-2, with D uncertain. Germline lookup yields CDR1 SGHTA and CDR2 FQGTGA. Trimming took off 5 bases at V and 5 bases at J, with 6 bases between the two ends. This CDR3 comprises 12 residues. The CDR3 loop reads CASSQRTGELFF. The CDR3 bases are TGTGCCAGCAGCCAACGGACCGGGGAGCTGTTTTTT.

There are a few counts of this clonotype. This chain joins TRBV11-2 and TRBJ2-3; TRBD2 matches 16 bases. The CDR3 length is 15 residues. Looked up from germline, CDR1 is SGHAT and CDR2 is FQNNGV. V lost 4 bases, J lost 8 bases, and 3 bases stayed unmatched. CDR3 nucleotide sequence: TGTGCCAGCAGCTCGGGACTAGCGGGGGGGCCTACGCAGTATTTT. The encoded protein is CASSSGLAGGPTQYF.

This clonotype has only a few counts. This sequence joins TRBV15 and TRBJ1-1, with D unclear. CDR1 is LNHNV and CDR2 is YYDKDF in the germline V gene (reference sequence). The CDR3 is made up of 12 amino acids. Trimming pared 3 bases from V and 6 bases from J, leaving 8 bases between. The chain's CDR3 is CATSSASSEAFF. The CDR3 DNA is TGTGCCACCAGCAGTGCGTCTTCTGAAGCTTTCTTT.

The genes are TRBV12-3 or TRBV12-4 and TRBJ1-6; D not resolved. Trimming shortened V by 5 bases and J by 2 bases, and 16 bases separated the two germline ends. This CDR3 comprises 17 residues. CDR3: CASSPQDEAAYNSPLHF. CDR3 bases: TGTGCCAGCAGTCCCCAAGATGAGGCCGCCTATAATTCACCCCTCCACTTT.

This clonotype was seen more than once but under ten times. The CDR3: CASSLDVSPLHF. DNA of the CDR3: TGCGCCAGCAGCTTGGATGTTTCACCCCTCCACTTT. The chain couples TRBV5-1 to TRBJ1-6; D not resolved. This CDR3 is 12 amino acids long. Germline V gene sequence: CDR1 SGHRS, CDR2 YFSETQ. V lost 0 bases and J lost 9, with 4 bases in between.

This clonotype was observed a few times. The rearrangement uses TRBV6-2 or TRBV6-3 and TRBJ2-7; D is undetermined. The germline V gene encodes CDR1 MNHEY and CDR2 SVGEGT. The CDR3 consists of 13 residues. Trimming left V 5 bases short and J 2 bases short, with 10 bases between. The CDR3 nucleotides read TGTGCCAGCAGTCCTCAGGAGACCTACGAGCAGTACTTC. It yields the protein CASSPQETYEQYF.

The chain couples TRBV4-3 to TRBJ2-1; D may be TRBD2 (5 bases). Trimming pared 5 bases from V and 8 bases from J, leaving 16 bases between. Germline CDR1 LGHNA, CDR2 YSLEER. The CDR3 has 14 residues. This CDR3 reads CASSAVRGRDEQFF. CDR3 in DNA: TGCGCCAGCAGCGCTGTCCGGGGTAGGGATGAGCAGTTCTTC.

The V and J genes are TRBV4-1 and TRBJ1-5; D is unresolved. The length of the CDR3 is 15 residues. CDR1 and CDR2 (germline): MGHRA, YSYEKL. Between the trimmed V and J ends, which lost 1 base and 4 bases, there was a span of 11 bases. The CDR3 DNA follows: TGCGCCAGCAGCCAAGTTTACGGAGGTAATCAGCCCCAGCATTTT. Amino acid sequence: CASSQVYGGNQPQHF.

This chain links TRBV7-2 with TRBJ2-2, with 10 bases that match TRBD2. The CDR3 spans 15 residues. Germline V CDR1 and CDR2: SGHTA, FQGNSA. Trimming removed 5 bases from V and 7 bases from J; junction bases left unmatched: 7. The CDR3 region has the DNA TGTGCCAGCAGCGGGACTAGCGCATCGAACGGGGAGCTGTTTTTT. Translation gives CASSGTSASNGELFF.

This clonotype was seen a few times. The chain carries TRBV4-3 and TRBJ2-7; 7 bases fit TRBD1. This CDR3 has 14 amino acids. CDR1 is LGHNA and CDR2 is YSLEER in the germline V gene. Losses at the gene ends were 2 bases for V and 2 bases for J; bases not matched to a gene: 3. CDR3 protein: CASSQHRGAYEQYF. DNA for the CDR3: TGCGCCAGCAGCCAACACAGGGGTGCCTACGAGCAGTACTTC.

The rearrangement uses TRBV4-2 and TRBJ1-1; a possible D gene is TRBD1 (5 bases). This CDR3 has 15 residues. V was pared by 0 bases and J by 1 base, with 9 bases between. The V gene's germline CDR1 is LGHNA and CDR2 YNFKEQ. The CDR3 region has the DNA TGTGCCAGCAGCCAAGATGGGGCGGAGAACACTGAAGCTTTCTTT. This encodes CASSQDGAENTEAFF.

This clonotype was found many times. V usage is TRBV7-9 and J usage is TRBJ2-1; D is unresolved. The V gene's germline CDR1 is SEHNR and CDR2 FQNEAQ (reference sequence). V lost 6 bases to trimming and J lost 4 bases, with 4 bases between them. CDR3 length equals 11 residues. CDR3 DNA: TGTGCCAGCAGTGGGTACAATGAGCAGTTCTTC. It is translated as CASSGYNEQFF. The full variable domain, rest sourced from reference TRBV7-9 and TRBJ2-1, is DTGVSQNPRHKITKRGQNVTFRCDPISEHNRLYWYRQTLGQGPEFLTYFQNEAQLEKSRLLSDRFSAERPKGSFSTLEIQRTEQGDSAMYLCASSGYNEQFFGPGTRLTVL.

This rearrangement joins TRBV2 to TRBJ2-4; D is undetermined. CDR1 is SNHLY and CDR2 is FYNNEI in the germline V gene. The CDR3 covers 18 residues. V was cut by 5 bases and J by 0 bases, with 20 bases left in between. The DNA for the CDR3 is TGTGCCAGCAGTCCTAGACGGAGCTCCACCTTAGCCAAAAACATTCAGTACTTC. This sequence encodes CASSPRRSSTLAKNIQYF.

The J gene is TRBJ2-5, the V gene TRBV7-9; 8 nucleotides align to TRBD2. Germline CDR1 and CDR2: SEHNR and FQNEAQ (reference sequence). The CDR3 loop spans 15 amino acids. Trimming cost V 5 bases and J 5 bases; bases outside gene matches: 10. The CDR3 is CASSPGLGQVETQYF. Written as DNA, the CDR3 is TGTGCCAGCAGCCCGGGACTAGGCCAGGTTGAGACCCAGTACTTC. Complete variable domain (other parts from reference TRBV7-9 and TRBJ2-5): DTGVSQNPRHKITKRGQNVTFRCDPISEHNRLYWYRQTLGQGPEFLTYFQNEAQLEKSRLLSDRFSAERPKGSFSTLEIQRTEQGDSAMYLCASSPGLGQVETQYFGPGTRLLVL.

Only a few counts were recorded for this clonotype. The chain links TRBV29-1 to TRBJ1-6, with 7 positions matching TRBD1. The CDR3 runs 13 residues. V was pared by 5 bases and J by 8 bases, with 6 bases of the junction left unmatched. CDR1 and CDR2 from the germline V gene are SQVTM and ANQGSEA. The CDR3, as DNA: TGCAGCGTTATGACAGGGATCGATTCACCCCTCCACTTT. Protein sequence: CSVMTGIDSPLHF.

The chain employs TRBV7-3 and TRBJ2-2; possible D gene TRBD1, 6 bases. The V end was cut by 0 bases, the J end by 4 bases, with 12 bases between. This CDR3 is built from 16 residues. Germline CDR1 SGHTA, CDR2 FQGTGA. CDR3 region: CASSLTRQGTTGELFF. In DNA, the CDR3 is TGTGCCAGCAGCTTAACACGGCAGGGGACCACCGGGGAGCTGTTTTTT.

This clonotype was recorded at least ten times. The genes are TRBV2 and TRBJ2-7, with D possibly matching TRBD2 (7 bases). Germline V lookup: CDR1 SNHLY, CDR2 FYNNEI. The length of the CDR3 is 13 residues. V was pared by 4 bases and J by 2 bases, with 9 bases between. The DNA for the CDR3 is TGTGCCAGCAGTGGGGGGGGCCCCTACGAGCAGTACTTC. It is translated as CASSGGGPYEQYF.

The rearrangement uses TRBV7-2 and TRBJ1-2; perhaps TRBD1 as D (6 bases). Germline-derived CDR1 and CDR2 are SGHTA and FQGNSA. The CDR3 runs 14 residues. V lost 5 bases and J lost 2, with 12 bases in between. In nucleotides, the CDR3 is TGTGCCAGCAGCGGGGCCGGGGGCAACTATGGCTACACCTTC. It yields the protein CASSGAGGNYGYTF.

CDR3 sequence reads: CASSYSRAHGETQYF. CDR3 nucleotides: TGTGCCAGCAGTTACTCGAGAGCTCACGGGGAGACCCAGTACTTC. The chain combines TRBV6-2 or TRBV6-3 with TRBJ2-5; D is unresolved. V lost 0 bases and J 5 bases, leaving 13 bases between the germline ends. From germline, CDR1 is MNHEY and CDR2 SVGEGT. The CDR3 runs to 15 residues.

This clonotype was seen a handful of times. The chain joins TRBV4-3 to TRBJ1-1; possibly TRBD1 for D (6 bases). This CDR3 is 18 amino acids long. V was trimmed by 1 base and J by 4 bases, leaving 22 bases between them. Germline lookup yields CDR1 LGHNA and CDR2 YSLEER. The CDR3 spells CASSQGWVGGFFSTEAFF. As DNA, the CDR3 is TGCGCCAGCAGCCAAGGTTGGGTGGGGGGCTTTTTCAGCACTGAAGCTTTCTTT.

The table lists this clonotype with a few counts. V usage is TRBV5-1 and J usage is TRBJ1-6, with unresolved D. Germline loops: CDR1 SGHRS, CDR2 YFSETQ. This CDR3 has 18 amino acids. With 2 bases removed from V and 0 bases from J, the gap between germline ends came to 15 bases. CDR3 sequence: CASSFLPRASSYNSPLHF. CDR3 DNA: TGCGCCAGCAGCTTTCTACCCCGGGCAAGCTCCTATAATTCACCCCTCCACTTT.

V usage is TRBV6-5 and J usage is TRBJ1-1; no definite D call. The V gene's germline CDR1 is MNHEY and CDR2 SVGAGI. The CDR3 extends over 13 amino acids. V lost 3 bases and J lost 7, with 12 bases in between. Here the CDR3 DNA reads TGTGCCAGCAGTTATATCATGACTGGTGAAGCTTTCTTT. This translates into CASSYIMTGEAFF.

This chain uses TRBV7-2 with TRBJ2-2; the D gene could be TRBD1 or TRBD2 (5 bases each). CDR1 is SGHTA and CDR2 is FQGNSA in the germline V gene. Trimming stripped 6 bases from V and 5 bases from J, with 13 bases between. The CDR3 consists of 14 residues. This CDR3 reads CASSERWGTGELFF. CDR3 nucleotide sequence: TGTGCCAGCAGTGAAAGGTGGGGGACCGGGGAGCTGTTTTTT.

The chain recombines TRBV13 with TRBJ2-7, with D possibly TRBD1 on 7 matching bases. The V gene's germline CDR1 is PRHDT and CDR2 FYEKMQ (reference sequence). Trimming removed 0 bases at V and 5 bases at J, with 11 bases between. This CDR3 is built from 14 residues. The CDR3 loop reads CASSLGQGRNEQYF. The DNA for the CDR3 is TGTGCCAGCAGCTTAGGACAGGGGAGGAACGAGCAGTACTTC.